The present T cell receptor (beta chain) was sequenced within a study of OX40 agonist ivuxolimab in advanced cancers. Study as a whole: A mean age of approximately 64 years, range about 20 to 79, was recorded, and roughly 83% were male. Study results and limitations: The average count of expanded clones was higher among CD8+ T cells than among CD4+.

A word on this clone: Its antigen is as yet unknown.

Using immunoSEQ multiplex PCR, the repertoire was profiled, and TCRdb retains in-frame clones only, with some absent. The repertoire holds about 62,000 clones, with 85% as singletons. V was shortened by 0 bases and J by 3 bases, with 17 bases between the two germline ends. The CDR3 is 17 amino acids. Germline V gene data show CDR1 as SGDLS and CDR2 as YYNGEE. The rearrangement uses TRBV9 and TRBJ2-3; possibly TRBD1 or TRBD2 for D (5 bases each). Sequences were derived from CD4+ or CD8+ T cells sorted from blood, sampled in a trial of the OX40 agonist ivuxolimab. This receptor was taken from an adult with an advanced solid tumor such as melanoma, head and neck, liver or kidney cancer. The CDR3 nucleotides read TGTGCCAGCAGCGTAGTGGGGGTCGGAGGTTTAACAGATACGCAGTATTTT. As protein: CASSVVGVGGLTDTQYF.